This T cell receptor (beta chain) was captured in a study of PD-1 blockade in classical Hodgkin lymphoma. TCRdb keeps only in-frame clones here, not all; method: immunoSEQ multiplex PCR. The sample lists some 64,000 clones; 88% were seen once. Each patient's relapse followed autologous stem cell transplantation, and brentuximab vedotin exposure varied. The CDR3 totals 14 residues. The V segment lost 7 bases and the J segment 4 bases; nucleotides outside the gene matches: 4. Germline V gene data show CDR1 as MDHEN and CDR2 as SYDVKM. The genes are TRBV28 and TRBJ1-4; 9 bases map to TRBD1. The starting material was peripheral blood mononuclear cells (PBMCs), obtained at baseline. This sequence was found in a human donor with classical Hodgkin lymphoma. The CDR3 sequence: CASIGGQGNEKLFF. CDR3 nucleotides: TGTGCCAGCATTGGGGGACAGGGTAATGAAAAACTGTTTTTT.